This TCR beta chain came from a study of T cell changes during pregnancy in multiple sclerosis. A note on this clone: Other DNA sequences in this sample translate to the same CDR3.

The CDR3 spans 14 residues. Trimming cost V 0 bases and J 4 bases, with 11 bases left between them. Germline V gene lookup returns CDR1 SGDLS and CDR2 YYNGEE. Measured with immunoSEQ multiplex PCR; TCRdb has only the in-frame clones, and not every one. The table lists 50,000 to 80,000 clones, more than 85% of them singletons, with roughly 5.2% in the top ten. The source of this sequence is a female donor with multiple sclerosis, enrolled in a pregnancy study. The material was CD8+ T cells from peripheral blood mononuclear cells, obtained before pregnancy. This chain joins TRBV9 and TRBJ2-7, with a tentative D call TRBD2 (5 bases). CDR3 amino acids: CASSVASRDYEQYF. CDR3 sequence (DNA): TGTGCCAGCAGCGTAGCTTCCCGGGATTACGAGCAGTACTTC. The whole variable domain, remainder taken from reference TRBV9 and TRBJ2-7, is DSGVTQTPKHLITATGQRVTLRCSPRSGDLSVYWYQQSLDQGLQFLIQYYNGEERAKGNILERFSAQQFPDLHSELNLSSLELGDSALYFCASSVASRDYEQYFGPGTRLTVT.